This TCR beta chain derives from a study of CD8 T cells in ankylosing spondylitis. The germline V gene has CDR1 SGHKS and CDR2 YYEKEE (reference sequence). The CDR3 contains 15 residues. J was trimmed by 6 bases and V by 4 bases; bases with no gene match: 9. Comment on this clonotype: Its antigen remains unknown.

The TCR beta libraries were generated through quantitative 5'-RACE incorporating molecular barcodes. TCRdb redid the calling of the 5' RACE reads with MiXCR, one entry per CDR3 protein. The sample lists approximately 220,000 distinct CDR3 sequences; around 25% were seen once. Study results and caveats: A number of the motif variants had already been described in reactive arthritis synovial fluid and blood. What seemed typical of ankylosing spondylitis blood was a TCR beta motif built from several highly homologous variants. Reportedly, significant enrichment of disease-linked clones occurred in matched ankylosing spondylitis synovial fluid.

The gene calls are TRBV5-5 and TRBJ2-1, with 8 positions matching TRBD1. Sequenced: blood, either unsorted or a sorted T cell fraction (not recorded which). The sequence was obtained from a male donor with ankylosing spondylitis or in good health (not recorded which). CDR3 loop: CASSPGQGISNEQFF. DNA of the CDR3: TGTGCCAGCAGCCCTGGACAGGGAATTAGCAATGAGCAGTTCTTC.